Shown below are 20 T cell receptor beta chains from a single sample sequenced in a study of blood T cell repertoires in COVID-19 (dated by TCRdb to the early 2020s). The protocol used for the library was the immunoSEQ multiplex PCR assay. TCRdb obtained this table from immuneACCESS and retained in-frame rearrangements with V and J assigned. These tables miss some clones; where compared with another copy, unresolved V genes account for less than half of the shortfall, and the remainder is unexplained. Counted in this sample were about 98,000 clones; 65% to 85% of them appeared once. Roughly 10% of the sample is taken by the ten largest. The sample comprised peripheral blood. These TCRs come from an elderly woman with acute or convalescent COVID-19.

This clone was picked up one time. V is TRBV27 and J is TRBJ1-3, with 9 bases matching TRBD1. V lost 6 bases, J lost 4 bases, and 4 bases stayed unmatched. The germline gives CDR1 MNHEY, CDR2 SMNVEV (reference sequence). This CDR3 comprises 14 residues. The CDR3 loop reads CASRRQGVGNTIYF. The CDR3 bases are TGTGCCAGCAGACGACAGGGGGTCGGAAACACCATATATTTT.

The rearrangement uses TRBV28 and TRBJ2-7, with no clear D. From germline, CDR1 is MDHEN and CDR2 SYDVKM. The ends were cut back, 2 bases at V and 0 bases at J, with 8 bases in the middle. The CDR3 is 14 residues long. The CDR3 protein is CASSLARYSYEQYF. DNA for the CDR3: TGTGCCAGCAGTTTAGCCAGATACTCCTACGAGCAGTACTTC.

The chain recombines TRBV9 with TRBJ1-1, with D possibly TRBD1 on 5 matching bases. From germline, CDR1 is SGDLS and CDR2 YYNGEE. The CDR3 is 14 amino acids. The V end lost 0 bases, the J end lost 6 bases, and 12 bases lay between the germline ends. The CDR3 sequence is CASSVDRGGAEAFF. CDR3 in DNA: TGTGCCAGCAGCGTAGATCGGGGAGGGGCTGAAGCTTTCTTT.

The chain uses TRBV7-2 and TRBJ1-5; 8 bases are a match to TRBD1. The CDR3 totals 19 residues. V was clipped by 4 bases and J by 1 base; unmatched bases: 15. CDR1 SGHTA and CDR2 FQGNSA come from the germline V gene. CDR3 coding DNA: TGTGCCAGCAGCTCCCAAACCGGGACAGGAGGGGCCAGCAATCAGCCCCAGCATTTT. This encodes CASSSQTGTGGASNQPQHF.

The chain combines TRBV3-1 (or the pseudogene TRBV3-2) with TRBJ1-4; D is undetermined. The germline gives CDR1 LGHDT, CDR2 YNNKEL (reference sequence). The V and J ends lost 6 bases and 5 bases respectively, with 10 bases between them. The CDR3 covers 13 residues. The DNA of the CDR3 is TGTGCCAGCAGTCTAGCCATGAATGAAAAACTGTTTTTT. Its translation: CASSLAMNEKLFF.

Only a few counts were recorded for this clone. The J gene is TRBJ2-7, the V gene TRBV11-3, with 9 bases matching TRBD1. CDR1 and CDR2 from the germline V gene are SGHNT and YENEEA. CDR3 size: 16 residues. V was clipped by 3 bases and J by 5 bases; unmatched bases: 11. CDR3 bases: TGTGCCAGCAGCTTCACTACCGGGACAGGGAGTAACGAGCAGTACTTC. Its protein product is CASSFTTGTGSNEQYF.

Regarding this clone: This sample also contains other DNA sequences that code for the same CDR3. The genes are TRBV13 and TRBJ2-3; 9 positions match TRBD2. V lost 0 bases and J lost 0; bases outside the gene matches: 4. The CDR3 length is 17 residues. The germline gives CDR1 PRHDT, CDR2 FYEKMQ (reference sequence). The chain's CDR3 is CASSLGLSGGSTDTQYF. The CDR3 coding sequence is TGTGCCAGCAGCTTAGGCCTCAGCGGGGGGAGCACAGATACGCAGTATTTT. The variable domain in full, with the rest retrieved from reference TRBV13 and TRBJ2-3, is AAGVIQSPRHLIKEKRETATLKCYPIPRHDTVYWYQQGPGQDPQFLISFYEKMQSDKGSIPDRFSAQQFSDYHSELNMSSLELGDSALYFCASSLGLSGGSTDTQYFGPGTRLTVL.

The count of this clone is one. The chain has TRBV6-2 or TRBV6-3 and TRBJ1-6, with 10 nucleotides matching TRBD1. With 2 bases clipped from V and 9 bases from J, the junction kept 7 bases outside the gene matches. In germline, CDR1 is MNHEY, CDR2 SVGEGT. The CDR3 loop spans 16 amino acids. CDR3 bases: TGTGCCAGCAGTTACAGGGGCGACAGGGGGCTTTCACCCCTCCACTTT. Protein: CASSYRGDRGLSPLHF.

CDR3 in amino acids: CASSSTGAINEKLFF. CDR3 sequence (DNA): TGTGCCAGCAGTTCCACGGGAGCAATTAATGAAAAACTGTTTTTT. The chain has TRBV28 and TRBJ1-4; no clear D gene. Deletions cut 4 bases from V and 4 bases from J, with 13 bases between. The CDR3 is 15 amino acids. Per the germline V gene, CDR1 is MDHEN and CDR2 is SYDVKM.

The chain couples TRBV19 to TRBJ2-1, with 9 bases aligning to TRBD1. Trimming removed 6 bases from V and 9 bases from J; junction bases left unmatched: 6. The CDR3 spans 13 residues. Germline CDR1 and CDR2: LNHDA and SQIVND (reference sequence). The CDR3 here is CASSPDRGAEQFF. The CDR3 coding sequence is TGTGCCAGTAGCCCGGACAGGGGAGCTGAGCAGTTCTTC.

The chain links TRBV30 to TRBJ1-3; D not certain. V gave up 3 bases and J gave up 0 bases, with 3 bases separating them. This CDR3 spans 12 amino acids. CDR1 is GTSNPN, CDR2 SVGIG, per germline (reference sequence). Here the CDR3 reads CAWSGSGNTIYF. The CDR3 DNA is TGTGCCTGGAGCGGCTCTGGAAACACCATATATTTT.

The chain has TRBV12-3 or TRBV12-4 and TRBJ1-1, with 8 bases that match TRBD1. CDR3 length equals 13 residues. Trimming cost V 7 bases and J 7 bases; bases outside gene matches: 8. The DNA for the CDR3 is TGTGCCAGCACCCAGGGACAGGTCGGTGAAGCTTTCTTT. This translates into CASTQGQVGEAFF.

The V gene is TRBV6-2 or TRBV6-3, the J gene TRBJ1-5; 7 bases agree with TRBD1. Trimming removed 7 bases from V and 6 bases from J; junction bases left unmatched: 15. CDR3 size: 16 residues. In germline, CDR1 is MNHEY, CDR2 SVGEGT. The CDR3 coding sequence is TGTGCCAGCAACCCTGGCGGAGGGGGCGCGGGTCAGCCCCAGCATTTT. It codes for CASNPGGGGAGQPQHF.

The rearrangement links TRBV6-5 to TRBJ1-2, with TRBD1 matching over 7 bases. The V and J ends lost 2 bases and 7 bases, in that order; junction bases with no gene match: 10. The CDR3 extends over 15 amino acids. Looked up from germline, CDR1 is MNHEY and CDR2 is SVGAGI. The CDR3 loop reads CASSYGATGVLGYTF. Here the CDR3 DNA reads TGTGCCAGCAGTTACGGTGCAACAGGGGTTCTTGGCTACACCTTC.

The V call is TRBV7-2, the J call TRBJ1-5, with D unclear. CDR1 is SGHTA, CDR2 FQGNSA, per germline. The V end was cut by 1 base, the J end by 0 bases, with 7 bases between. The CDR3 runs 15 residues. In nucleotides, the CDR3 is TGTGCCAGCAGCTTAGAAACCGGTAGCAATCAGCCCCAGCATTTT. Translation: CASSLETGSNQPQHF.

The rearrangement joins TRBV20-1 to TRBJ2-1; TRBD2 matches at 9 bases. The germline CDR1 and CDR2 sequences are DFQATT and SNEGSKA (reference sequence). The CDR3 extends over 19 amino acids. V was pared by 3 bases and J by 0 bases, with 15 bases of the junction left unmatched. Here the CDR3 reads CSASALSRSGGVSYNEQFF. CDR3 coding DNA: TGCAGTGCTAGTGCCCTGTCTCGTAGCGGGGGAGTCTCCTACAATGAGCAGTTCTTC.

V usage is TRBV11-2 and J usage is TRBJ2-3; D is possibly TRBD2 (6 bases). V was shortened by 5 bases and J by 4 bases, with 13 bases between the two germline ends. The germline CDR1 and CDR2 sequences are SGHAT and FQNNGV. This CDR3 is 14 amino acids long. The CDR3 region has the DNA TGTGCCAGCAGCGTAAGGGACTCGGCAGATACGCAGTATTTT. It specifies CASSVRDSADTQYF.

This clone was counted once. V usage is TRBV28 and J usage is TRBJ1-6, with TRBD1 as a possible D gene (5 bases). Germline V gene data show CDR1 as MDHEN and CDR2 as SYDVKM. V dropped 7 bases and J dropped 5 bases, with 15 bases sitting between them. This CDR3 has 15 amino acids. CDR3 protein: CASTGHQRNNSPLHF. The CDR3 DNA follows: TGTGCCAGCACCGGACACCAGCGTAATAATTCACCCCTCCACTTT.

The CDR3: CSASGTGYEQYV. The CDR3 nucleotides are TGCAGTGCTAGTGGGACAGGGTACGAGCAGTACGTC. The genes are TRBV20-1 and TRBJ2-7; the match to TRBD1 covers 9 bases. From germline, CDR1 is DFQATT and CDR2 SNEGSKA (reference sequence). The trim removed 3 bases at V and 4 bases at J, leaving 1 base unmatched. CDR3 length equals 12 residues.

V and J are TRBV3-1 (or the pseudogene TRBV3-2) and TRBJ1-1; 9 nucleotides match TRBD1. V was pared by 4 bases and J by 7 bases, with 4 bases of the junction left unmatched. This CDR3 has 13 amino acids. From germline, CDR1 is LGHDT and CDR2 YNNKEL (reference sequence). The CDR3 region has the DNA TGTGCCAGCAGCCGACAGGGGGAGAGTGAAGCTTTCTTT. It is translated as CASSRQGESEAFF.